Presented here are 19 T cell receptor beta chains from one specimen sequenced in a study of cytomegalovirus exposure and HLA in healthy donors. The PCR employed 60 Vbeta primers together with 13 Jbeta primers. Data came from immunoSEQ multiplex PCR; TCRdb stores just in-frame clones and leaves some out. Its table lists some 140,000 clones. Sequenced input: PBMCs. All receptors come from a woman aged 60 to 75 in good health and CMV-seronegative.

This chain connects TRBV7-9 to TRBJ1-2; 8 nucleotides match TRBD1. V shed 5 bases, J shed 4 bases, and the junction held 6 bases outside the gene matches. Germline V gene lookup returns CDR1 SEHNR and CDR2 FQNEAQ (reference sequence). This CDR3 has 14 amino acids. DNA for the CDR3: TGTGCCAGCAGCCAACGCCAGGGGGCCTATGGCTACACCTTC. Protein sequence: CASSQRQGAYGYTF.

The CDR3 protein is CAISESTGKDGYTF. The DNA of the CDR3 is TGTGCCATCAGTGAGTCGACAGGGAAGGATGGCTACACCTTC. This chain links TRBV10-3 with TRBJ1-2; 7 bases fit TRBD1. CDR3 length: 14 residues. Germline values: CDR1 ENHRY, CDR2 SYGVKD. Losses at the gene ends were 0 bases for V and 6 bases for J; bases not matched to a gene: 4.

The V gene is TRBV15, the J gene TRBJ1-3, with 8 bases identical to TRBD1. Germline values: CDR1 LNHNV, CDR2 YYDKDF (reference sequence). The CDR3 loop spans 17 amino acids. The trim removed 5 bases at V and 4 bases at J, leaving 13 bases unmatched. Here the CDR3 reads CATSPPPGQVSGNTIYF. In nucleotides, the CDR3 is TGTGCCACCAGCCCACCCCCGGGACAGGTCTCAGGAAACACCATATATTTT. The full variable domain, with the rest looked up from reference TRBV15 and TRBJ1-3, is DAMVIQNPRYQVTQFGKPVTLSCSQTLNHNVMYWYQQKSSQAPKLLFHYYDKDFNNEADTPDNFQSRRPNTSFCFLDIRSPGLGDTAMYLCATSPPPGQVSGNTIYFGEGSWLTVV.

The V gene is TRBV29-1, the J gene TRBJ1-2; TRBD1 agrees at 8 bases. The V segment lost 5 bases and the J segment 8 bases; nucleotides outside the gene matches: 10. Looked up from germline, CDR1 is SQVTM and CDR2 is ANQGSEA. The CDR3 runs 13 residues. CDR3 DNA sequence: TGCAGCGTTATCAGCCCCAGGGGGCAGGGCTACACCTTC. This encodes CSVISPRGQGYTF.

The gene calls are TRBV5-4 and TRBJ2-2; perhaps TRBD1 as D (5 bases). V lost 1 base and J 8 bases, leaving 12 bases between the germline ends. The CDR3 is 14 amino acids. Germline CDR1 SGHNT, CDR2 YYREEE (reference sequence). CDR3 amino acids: CASSLQGVEGELFF. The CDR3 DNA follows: TGTGCCAGCAGCTTGCAAGGGGTGGAAGGGGAGCTGTTTTTT.

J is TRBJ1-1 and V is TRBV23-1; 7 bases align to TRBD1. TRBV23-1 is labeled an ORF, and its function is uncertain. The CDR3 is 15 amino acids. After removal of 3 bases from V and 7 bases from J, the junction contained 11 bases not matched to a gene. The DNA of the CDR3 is TGCGCCAGCAGTCAGACAGGGACGGGGGTCGGTGAAGCTTTCTTT. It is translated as CASSQTGTGVGEAFF.

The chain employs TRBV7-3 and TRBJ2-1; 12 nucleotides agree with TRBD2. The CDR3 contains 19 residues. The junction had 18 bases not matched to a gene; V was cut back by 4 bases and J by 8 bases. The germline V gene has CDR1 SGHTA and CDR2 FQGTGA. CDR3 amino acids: CASSSAGGASGRALYEQFF. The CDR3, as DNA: TGTGCCAGCAGCTCGGCGGGCGGGGCTAGCGGGAGGGCCTTGTATGAGCAGTTCTTC.

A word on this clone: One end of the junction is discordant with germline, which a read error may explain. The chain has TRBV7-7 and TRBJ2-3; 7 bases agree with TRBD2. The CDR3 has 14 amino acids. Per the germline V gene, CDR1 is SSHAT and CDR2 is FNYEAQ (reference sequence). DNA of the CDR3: TGTGCTAGCAGCTCTGCGGGAGTCACAGATACGCAGTATTTT. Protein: CASSSAGVTDTQYF.

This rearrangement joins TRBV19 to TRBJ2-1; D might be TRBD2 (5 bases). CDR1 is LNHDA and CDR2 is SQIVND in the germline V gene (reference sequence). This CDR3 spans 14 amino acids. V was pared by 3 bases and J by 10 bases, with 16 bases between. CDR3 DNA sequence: TGTGCCAGTAGTATTTCTTGGTCCGGGAAAGAGCAGTTCTTC. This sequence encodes CASSISWSGKEQFF. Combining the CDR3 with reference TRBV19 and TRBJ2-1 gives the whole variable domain DGGITQSPKYLFRKEGQNVTLSCEQNLNHDAMYWYRQDPGQGLRLIYYSQIVNDFQKGDIAEGYSVSREKKESFPLTVTSAQKNPTAFYLCASSISWSGKEQFFGPGTRLTVL.

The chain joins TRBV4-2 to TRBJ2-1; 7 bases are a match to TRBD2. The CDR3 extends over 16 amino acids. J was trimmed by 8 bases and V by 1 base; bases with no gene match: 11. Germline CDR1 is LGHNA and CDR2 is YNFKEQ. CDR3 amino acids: CASSQGTSAYRDEQFF. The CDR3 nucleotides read TGTGCCAGCAGCCAAGGAACTAGCGCGTATAGGGATGAGCAGTTCTTC.

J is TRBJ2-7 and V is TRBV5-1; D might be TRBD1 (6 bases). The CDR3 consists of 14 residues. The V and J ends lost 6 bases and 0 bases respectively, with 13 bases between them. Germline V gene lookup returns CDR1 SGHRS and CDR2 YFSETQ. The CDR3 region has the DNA TGCGCCAGCACCCCCCAGGGGCACTCCTACGAGCAGTACTTC. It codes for CASTPQGHSYEQYF. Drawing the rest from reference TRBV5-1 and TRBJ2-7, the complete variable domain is KAGVTQTPRYLIKTRGQQVTLSCSPISGHRSVSWYQQTPGQGLQFLFEYFSETQRNKGNFPGRFSGRQFSNSRSEMNVSTLELGDSALYLCASTPQGHSYEQYFGPGTRLTVT.

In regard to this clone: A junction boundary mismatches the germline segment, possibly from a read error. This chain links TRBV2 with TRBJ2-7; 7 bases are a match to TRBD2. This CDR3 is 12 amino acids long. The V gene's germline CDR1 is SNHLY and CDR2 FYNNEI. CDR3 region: CATKKERDGGSF. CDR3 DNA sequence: TGTGCCACCAAAAAGGAGCGGGACGGAGGGTCCTTC.

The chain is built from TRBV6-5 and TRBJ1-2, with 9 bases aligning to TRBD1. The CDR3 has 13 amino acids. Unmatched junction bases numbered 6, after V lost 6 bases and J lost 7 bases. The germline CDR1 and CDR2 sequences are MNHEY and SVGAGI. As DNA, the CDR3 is TGTGCCAGCAGCAAAGGACAGGGGCTTGGCTACACCTTC. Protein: CASSKGQGLGYTF.

CDR3 DNA: TGTGCCAGCAGCCAAGGACAGGGCAATCAGCCCCAGCATTTT. Its protein product is CASSQGQGNQPQHF. The chain couples TRBV4-2 to TRBJ1-5; D is perhaps TRBD1 (6 bases). V lost 1 base, J lost 2 bases, and 6 bases lay in between. Germline loops: CDR1 LGHNA, CDR2 YNFKEQ. There are 14 residues in the CDR3.

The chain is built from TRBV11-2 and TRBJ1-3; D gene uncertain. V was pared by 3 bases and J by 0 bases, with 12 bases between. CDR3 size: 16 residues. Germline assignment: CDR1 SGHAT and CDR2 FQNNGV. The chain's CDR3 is CASSFTFPYSGNTIYF. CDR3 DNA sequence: TGTGCCAGCAGCTTTACGTTTCCCTACTCTGGAAACACCATATATTTT. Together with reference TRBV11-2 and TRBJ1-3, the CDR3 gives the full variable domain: EAGVAQSPRYKIIEKRQSVAFWCNPISGHATLYWYQQILGQGPKLLIQFQNNGVVDDSQLPKDRFSAERLKGVDSTLKIQPAKLEDSAVYLCASSFTFPYSGNTIYFGEGSWLTVV.

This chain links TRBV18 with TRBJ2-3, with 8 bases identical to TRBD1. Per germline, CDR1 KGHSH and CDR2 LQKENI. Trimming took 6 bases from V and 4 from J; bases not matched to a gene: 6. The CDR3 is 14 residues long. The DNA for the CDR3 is TGTGCCAGCTCTGTGACAGGGGTGGCAGATACGCAGTATTTT. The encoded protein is CASSVTGVADTQYF.

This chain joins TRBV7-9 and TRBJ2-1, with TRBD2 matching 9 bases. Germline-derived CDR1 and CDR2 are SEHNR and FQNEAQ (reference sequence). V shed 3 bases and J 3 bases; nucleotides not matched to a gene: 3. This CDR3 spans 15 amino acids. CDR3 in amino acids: CASSLGSGGYNEQFF. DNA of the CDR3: TGTGCCAGCAGCTTGGGTAGCGGGGGCTACAATGAGCAGTTCTTC.

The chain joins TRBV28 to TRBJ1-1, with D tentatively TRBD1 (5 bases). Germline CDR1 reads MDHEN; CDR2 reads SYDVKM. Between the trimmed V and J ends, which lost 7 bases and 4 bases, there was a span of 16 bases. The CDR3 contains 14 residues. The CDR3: CASTLTGGGTEAFF. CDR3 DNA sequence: TGTGCCAGCACCCTCACCGGCGGGGGCACTGAAGCTTTCTTT.

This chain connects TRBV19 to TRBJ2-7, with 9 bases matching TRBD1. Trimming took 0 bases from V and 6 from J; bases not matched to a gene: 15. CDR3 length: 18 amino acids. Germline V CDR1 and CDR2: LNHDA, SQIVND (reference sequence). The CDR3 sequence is CASSIDRWGTGKDGEQYF. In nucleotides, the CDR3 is TGTGCCAGTAGTATAGATCGTTGGGGGACAGGGAAGGACGGCGAGCAGTACTTC.